The 10 T cell receptor beta chains presented below share a single source sample, sequenced in a study of a mutant IDH1 vaccine in newly diagnosed glioma. The repertoire was sequenced with immunoSEQ multiplex PCR; TCRdb's copy has only in-frame clones and lacks some. The sample comprises around 84,000 clones, 75% to 85% of which are singletons, and roughly 5.6% rests with the top ten. Indicated time point: week 47, end of study. The investigators gave 300 ug of mutant IDH1 20-mer peptide in each vaccine dose, together with topical imiquimod. For these TCRs, the target antigens are not known. The source was PBMCs, collected from a glioma patient whose treatment included an IDH1 peptide vaccine. The origin of the receptors is a man in his forties or fifties with glioma.

This clone was counted only a few times. V is TRBV7-2 and J is TRBJ1-1; D may be TRBD1 (5 bases). CDR1 is SGHTA and CDR2 is FQGNSA in the germline V gene. CDR3 length: 14 residues. V was cut by 2 bases and J by 4 bases, with 11 bases left in between. This CDR3 is CASSLTGHATEAFF. CDR3 nucleotide sequence: TGTGCCAGCAGCTTAACGGGGCACGCCACTGAAGCTTTCTTT.

The sample holds a few counts of this clone. The chain joins TRBV4-1 to TRBJ1-4; no firm D call. This CDR3 is built from 14 residues. Germline V gene data show CDR1 as MGHRA and CDR2 as YSYEKL. Between the trimmed V and J ends, which lost 3 bases and 8 bases, there was a span of 13 bases. Here the CDR3 reads CASSHAARGEKLFF. In DNA, the CDR3 is TGCGCCAGCAGCCACGCGGCGCGCGGGGAAAAACTGTTTTTT.

The chain couples TRBV19 to TRBJ1-2; D unresolved. CDR1 and CDR2 from the germline V gene are LNHDA and SQIVND (reference sequence). The CDR3 loop spans 13 amino acids. V lost 5 bases and J lost 3, with 10 bases in between. The CDR3 is CASSFTEDYGYTF. The CDR3 nucleotides are TGTGCCAGTAGTTTTACCGAGGACTATGGCTACACCTTC.

This clone appeared a single time. This rearrangement joins TRBV19 to TRBJ2-2; possible D gene TRBD2, 5 bases. V shed 3 bases and J shed 6 bases, with 5 bases lying between them. The CDR3 is made up of 12 amino acids. CDR1 and CDR2 (germline): LNHDA, SQIVND (reference sequence). The CDR3 nucleotides read TGTGCCAGTAGTATGGAGGCCGGGGAGCTGTTTTTT. This encodes CASSMEAGELFF.

The V call is TRBV5-1, the J call TRBJ2-7; 8 bases align to TRBD1. Germline trimming cut 1 base from V and 5 bases from J; bases unmatched to any gene: 5. Germline V CDR1 and CDR2: SGHRS, YFSETQ. The CDR3 loop spans 14 amino acids. CDR3 in amino acids: CASSLSQGAHEQYF. CDR3 bases: TGCGCCAGCAGCTTGAGCCAGGGGGCGCACGAGCAGTACTTC.

The genes are TRBV5-1 and TRBJ2-3, with a possible D match to TRBD2 (5 bases). Trimming shortened V by 2 bases and J by 0 bases, and 7 bases separated the two germline ends. The CDR3 contains 14 residues. Germline V gives CDR1 SGHRS, CDR2 YFSETQ. The CDR3 DNA follows: TGCGCCAGCAGCTTAGCGGCCAGCACAGATACGCAGTATTTT. Its translation is CASSLAASTDTQYF.

The count of this clone is one. V gene TRBV7-8 combines with J gene TRBJ2-3, with D possibly matching TRBD2 (5 bases). V was pared by 5 bases and J by 0 bases, with 18 bases between. Germline CDR1 reads SGHVS; CDR2 reads FQNEAQ. The length of the CDR3 is 17 residues. The DNA of the CDR3 is TGTGCCAGCAGCCCCCAAGGTCAGGACTTAAGCACAGATACGCAGTATTTT. This translates into CASSPQGQDLSTDTQYF. The full variable domain, rest sourced from reference TRBV7-8 and TRBJ2-3, is GAGVSQSPRYKVAKRGQDVALRCDPISGHVSLFWYQQALGQGPEFLTYFQNEAQLDKSGLPSDRFFAERPEGSVSTLKIQRTQQEDSAVYLCASSPQGQDLSTDTQYFGPGTRLTVL.

About this clone: Mismatch with germline at one junction end may stem from a read error. This rearrangement joins TRBV7-7 to TRBJ2-1; 9 bases match TRBD1. The CDR3 consists of 16 residues. Germline assignment: CDR1 SSHAT and CDR2 FNYEAQ (reference sequence). CDR3 amino acids: CASSPRTGAGYNEQFF. The CDR3 coding sequence is TGTGCTAGCAGCCCTCGGACAGGGGCGGGCTACAATGAGCAGTTCTTC.

The gene calls are TRBV19 and TRBJ2-7; maybe TRBD1 (6 bases). The V and J ends lost 3 bases and 7 bases respectively, with 13 bases between them. In germline, CDR1 is LNHDA, CDR2 SQIVND (reference sequence). The CDR3 extends over 13 amino acids. Here the CDR3 reads CASSMDRFWEQYF. In DNA, the CDR3 is TGTGCCAGTAGTATGGACAGATTTTGGGAGCAGTACTTC.

V and J are TRBV4-3 and TRBJ2-3, with D perhaps TRBD1 or TRBD2 (5 bases each). Germline CDR1 is LGHNA and CDR2 is YSLEER. This CDR3 has 15 amino acids. The V end was cut by 0 bases, the J end by 6 bases, with 13 bases between. The CDR3 reads CASSQELGRGDTQYF. The CDR3 DNA reads TGCGCCAGCAGCCAAGAATTGGGGCGAGGGGATACGCAGTATTTT.